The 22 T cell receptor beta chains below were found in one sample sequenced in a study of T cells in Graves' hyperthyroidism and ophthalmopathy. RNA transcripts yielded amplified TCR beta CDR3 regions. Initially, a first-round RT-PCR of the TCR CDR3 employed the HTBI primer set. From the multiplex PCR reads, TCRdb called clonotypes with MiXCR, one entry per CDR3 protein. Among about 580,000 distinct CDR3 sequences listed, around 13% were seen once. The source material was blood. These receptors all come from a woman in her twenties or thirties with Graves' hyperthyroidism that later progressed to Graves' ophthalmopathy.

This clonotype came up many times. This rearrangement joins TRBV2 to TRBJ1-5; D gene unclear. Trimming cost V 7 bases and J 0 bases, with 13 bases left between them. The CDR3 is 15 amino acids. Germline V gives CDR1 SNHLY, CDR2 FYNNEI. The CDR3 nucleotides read TGTGCCAGCACCCTCGGGTCGGTTAGCAATCAGCCCCAGCATTTT. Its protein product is CASTLGSVSNQPQHF.

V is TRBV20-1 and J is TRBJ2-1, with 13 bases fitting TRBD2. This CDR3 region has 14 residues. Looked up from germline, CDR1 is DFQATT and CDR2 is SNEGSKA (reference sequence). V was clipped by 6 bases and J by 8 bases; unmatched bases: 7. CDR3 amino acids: CSAKGLAGVDEQFF. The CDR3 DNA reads TGCAGTGCCAAAGGACTAGCGGGAGTAGATGAGCAGTTCTTC.

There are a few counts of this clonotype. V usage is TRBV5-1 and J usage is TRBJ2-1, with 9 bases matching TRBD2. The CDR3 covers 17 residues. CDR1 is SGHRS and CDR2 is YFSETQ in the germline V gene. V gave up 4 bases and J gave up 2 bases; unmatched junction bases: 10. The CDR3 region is CASSVSSGSPPYNEQFF. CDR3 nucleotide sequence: TGCGCCAGCAGCGTAAGTAGCGGGAGTCCGCCCTACAATGAGCAGTTCTTC.

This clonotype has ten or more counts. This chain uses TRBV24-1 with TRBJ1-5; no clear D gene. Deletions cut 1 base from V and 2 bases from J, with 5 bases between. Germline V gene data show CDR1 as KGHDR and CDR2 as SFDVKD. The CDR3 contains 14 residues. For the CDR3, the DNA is TGTGCCACCAGTGATTTCTCGGGCAATCAGCCCCAGCATTTT. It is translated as CATSDFSGNQPQHF.

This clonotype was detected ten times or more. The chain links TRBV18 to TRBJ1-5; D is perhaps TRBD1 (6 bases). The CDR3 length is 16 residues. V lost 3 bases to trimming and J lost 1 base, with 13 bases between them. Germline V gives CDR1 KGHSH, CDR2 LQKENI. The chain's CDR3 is CASSPETGLSNQPQHF. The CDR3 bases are TGTGCCAGCTCACCCGAGACAGGTTTAAGCAATCAGCCCCAGCATTTT. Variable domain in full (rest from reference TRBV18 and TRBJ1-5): NAGVMQNPRHLVRRRGQEARLRCSPMKGHSHVYWYRQLPEEGLKFMVYLQKENIIDESGMPKERFSAEFPKEGPSILRIQQVVRGDSAAYFCASSPETGLSNQPQHFGDGTRLSIL.

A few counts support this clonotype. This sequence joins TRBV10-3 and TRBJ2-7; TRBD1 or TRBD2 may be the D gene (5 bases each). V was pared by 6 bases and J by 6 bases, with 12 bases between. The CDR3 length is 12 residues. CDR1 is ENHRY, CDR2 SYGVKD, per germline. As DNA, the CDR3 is TGTGCCATCAGCTGGGACCGCGTCGAGCAGTACTTC. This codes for CAISWDRVEQYF.

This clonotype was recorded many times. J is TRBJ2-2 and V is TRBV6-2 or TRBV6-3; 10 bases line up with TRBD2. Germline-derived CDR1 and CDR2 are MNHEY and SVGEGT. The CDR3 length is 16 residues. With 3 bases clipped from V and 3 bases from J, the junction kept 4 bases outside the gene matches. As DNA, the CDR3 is TGTGCCAGCAGTTATACGACTAGCGGGTACACCGGGGAGCTGTTTTTT. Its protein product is CASSYTTSGYTGELFF.

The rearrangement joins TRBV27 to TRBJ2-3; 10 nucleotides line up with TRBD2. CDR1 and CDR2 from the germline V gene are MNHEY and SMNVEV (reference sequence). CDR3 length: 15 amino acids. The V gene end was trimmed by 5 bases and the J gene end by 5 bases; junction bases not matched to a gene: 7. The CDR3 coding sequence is TGTGCCAGCAGTACGCCGGGACTAGCGAAAGATACGCAGTATTTT. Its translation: CASSTPGLAKDTQYF.

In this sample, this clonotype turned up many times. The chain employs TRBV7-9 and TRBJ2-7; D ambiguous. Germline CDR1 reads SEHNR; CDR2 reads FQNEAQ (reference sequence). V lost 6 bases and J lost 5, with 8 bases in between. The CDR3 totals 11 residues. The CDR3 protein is CASSLENEQYF. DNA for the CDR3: TGTGCCAGCAGTTTGGAGAACGAGCAGTACTTC.

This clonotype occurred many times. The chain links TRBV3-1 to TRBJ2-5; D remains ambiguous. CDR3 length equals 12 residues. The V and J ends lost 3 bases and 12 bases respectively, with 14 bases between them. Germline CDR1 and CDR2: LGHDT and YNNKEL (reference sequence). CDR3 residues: CASSQSSGREYF. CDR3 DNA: TGTGCCAGCAGCCAGTCCTCGGGTAGGGAGTACTTC.

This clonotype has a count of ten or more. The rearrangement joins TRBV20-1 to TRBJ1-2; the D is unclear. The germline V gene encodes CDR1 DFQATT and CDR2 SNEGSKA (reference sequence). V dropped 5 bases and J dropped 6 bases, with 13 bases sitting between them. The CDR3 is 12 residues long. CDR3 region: CSALRGTDGYTF. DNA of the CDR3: TGCAGTGCTCTACGGGGAACGGATGGCTACACCTTC.

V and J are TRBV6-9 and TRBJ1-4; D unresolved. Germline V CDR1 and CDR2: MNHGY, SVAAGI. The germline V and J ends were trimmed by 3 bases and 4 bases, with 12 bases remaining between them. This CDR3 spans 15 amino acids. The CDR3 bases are TGTGCCAGCAGTTACTCGAAGGACCGTAATGAAAAACTGTTTTTT. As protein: CASSYSKDRNEKLFF.

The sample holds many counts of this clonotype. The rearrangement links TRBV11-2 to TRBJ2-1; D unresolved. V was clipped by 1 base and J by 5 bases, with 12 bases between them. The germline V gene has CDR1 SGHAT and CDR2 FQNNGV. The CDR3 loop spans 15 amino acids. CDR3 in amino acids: CASSLGVLWNNEQFF. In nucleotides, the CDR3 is TGTGCCAGCAGCTTAGGGGTCCTTTGGAACAATGAGCAGTTCTTC.

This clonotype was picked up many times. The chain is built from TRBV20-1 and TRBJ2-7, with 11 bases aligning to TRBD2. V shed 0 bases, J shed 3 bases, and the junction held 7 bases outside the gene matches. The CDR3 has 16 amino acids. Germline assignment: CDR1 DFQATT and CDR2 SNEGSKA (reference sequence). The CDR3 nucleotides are TGCAGTGCTAGAGATTTTGCTAGCGGGAGGCTCTACGAGCAGTACTTC. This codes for CSARDFASGRLYEQYF.

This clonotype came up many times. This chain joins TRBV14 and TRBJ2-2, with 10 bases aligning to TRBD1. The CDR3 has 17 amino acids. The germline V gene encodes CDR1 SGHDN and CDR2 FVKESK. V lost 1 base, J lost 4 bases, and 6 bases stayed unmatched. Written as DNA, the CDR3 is TGTGCCAGCAGCCAAGGCGGGACAGGGGTTCGCACCGGGGAGCTGTTTTTT. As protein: CASSQGGTGVRTGELFF.

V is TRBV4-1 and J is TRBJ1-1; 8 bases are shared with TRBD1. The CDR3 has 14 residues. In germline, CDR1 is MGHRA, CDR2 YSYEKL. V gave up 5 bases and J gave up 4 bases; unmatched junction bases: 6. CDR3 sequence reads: CASSVQGVGTEAFF. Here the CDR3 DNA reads TGCGCCAGCAGCGTACAGGGGGTCGGCACTGAAGCTTTCTTT.

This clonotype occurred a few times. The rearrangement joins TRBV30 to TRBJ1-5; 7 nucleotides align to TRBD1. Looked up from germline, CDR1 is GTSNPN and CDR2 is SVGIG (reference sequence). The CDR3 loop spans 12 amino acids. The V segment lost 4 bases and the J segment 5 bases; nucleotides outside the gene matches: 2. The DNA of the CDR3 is TGTGCCTGGAACAGGGGCCATCAGCCCCAGCATTTT. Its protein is CAWNRGHQPQHF.

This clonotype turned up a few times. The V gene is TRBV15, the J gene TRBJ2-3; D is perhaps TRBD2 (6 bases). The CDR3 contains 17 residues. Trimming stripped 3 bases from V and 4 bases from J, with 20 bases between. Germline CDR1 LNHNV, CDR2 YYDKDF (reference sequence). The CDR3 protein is CATSRDNTGGGADTQYF. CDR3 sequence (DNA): TGTGCCACCAGCAGGGATAACACCGGGGGAGGCGCAGATACGCAGTATTTT.

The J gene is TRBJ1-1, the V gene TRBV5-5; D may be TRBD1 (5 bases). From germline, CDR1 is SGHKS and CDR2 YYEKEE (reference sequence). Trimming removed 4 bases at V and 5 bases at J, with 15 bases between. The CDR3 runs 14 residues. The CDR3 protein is CASSPGPGGTEAFF. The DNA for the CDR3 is TGTGCCAGCAGCCCGGGCCCCGGGGGGACTGAAGCTTTCTTT.

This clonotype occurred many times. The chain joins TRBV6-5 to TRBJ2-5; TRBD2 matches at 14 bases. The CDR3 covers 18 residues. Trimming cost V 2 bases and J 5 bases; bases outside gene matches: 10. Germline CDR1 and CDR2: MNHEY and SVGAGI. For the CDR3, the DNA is TGTGCCAGCAGTTACCCGGGGACTAGCGGGAGTAGGCGGGAGACCCAGTACTTC. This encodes CASSYPGTSGSRRETQYF.

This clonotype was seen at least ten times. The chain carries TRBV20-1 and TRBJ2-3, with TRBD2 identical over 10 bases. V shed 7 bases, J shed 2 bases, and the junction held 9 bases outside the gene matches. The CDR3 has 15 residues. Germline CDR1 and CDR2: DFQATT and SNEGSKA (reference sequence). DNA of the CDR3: TGCAGTGTCAAGATACTAGCGGGGTCCACAGATACGCAGTATTTT. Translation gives CSVKILAGSTDTQYF.

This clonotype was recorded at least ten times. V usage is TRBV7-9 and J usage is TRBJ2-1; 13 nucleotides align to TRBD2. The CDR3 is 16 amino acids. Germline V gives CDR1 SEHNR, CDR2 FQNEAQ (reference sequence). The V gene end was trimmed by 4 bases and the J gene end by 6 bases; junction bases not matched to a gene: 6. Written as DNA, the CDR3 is TGTGCCAGCAGCTCGGGGACTAGCGGGAATCGCAATGAGCAGTTCTTC. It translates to CASSSGTSGNRNEQFF.